One sample yielded the 29 T cell receptor beta chains listed below, sequenced in a study of a mutant IDH1 vaccine in newly diagnosed glioma. Sequencing used immunoSEQ multiplex PCR; TCRdb keeps in-frame clones, though not all of them. The sample records approximately 70,000 clones, approximately 79% being singletons. Time point defined: baseline, week 1 (first vaccination visit). Treatment meaning: pre-vaccination baseline after standard-of-care therapy. The source was PBMCs, collected from a glioma patient treated with radiotherapy, temozolomide or both. These TCRs come from a man aged 45 to 65 with glioma.

The chain is built from TRBV21-1 and TRBJ1-5; no DNA check was done on the table's D call, TRBD1. TRBV21-1 is marked as a pseudogene. CDR3 size: 14 residues. This chain's CDR3 is CASAWGQRIQPQHF. The DNA of the CDR3 is TGTGCCAGCGCATGGGGACAGCGAATTCAGCCCCAGCATTTT.

This clone was recorded once. The J gene is TRBJ2-2, the V gene TRBV7-3; D may match TRBD1 or TRBD2 (5 bases each). Per germline, CDR1 SGHTA and CDR2 FQGTGA. The V end was cut by 3 bases, the J end by 4 bases, with 9 bases between. The CDR3 contains 14 residues. The CDR3, as DNA: TGTGCCAGCAGCTTTTCCGGGGCCACCGGGGAGCTGTTTTTT. Its protein product is CASSFSGATGELFF.

V is TRBV10-3 and J is TRBJ2-5, with 15 positions matching TRBD2. Losses at the gene ends were 10 bases for V and 5 bases for J; bases not matched to a gene: 8. The germline gives CDR1 ENHRY, CDR2 SYGVKD. The CDR3 has 15 amino acids. The CDR3 DNA is TGTGCCACCAGGACTAGCGGGGGGGCCTTGGAGACCCAGTACTTC. It yields the protein CATRTSGGALETQYF.

The genes are TRBV18 and TRBJ2-1; D gene uncertain. The CDR3 is 13 residues long. V lost 4 bases, J lost 5 bases, and 9 bases lay in between. The germline V gene encodes CDR1 KGHSH and CDR2 LQKENI. This CDR3 is CASSHGPHNEQFF. CDR3 DNA sequence: TGTGCCAGCTCACACGGCCCCCACAATGAGCAGTTCTTC.

The chain combines TRBV4-2 with TRBJ2-1, with 7 bases fitting TRBD1. Trimming took 0 bases from V and 5 from J; bases not matched to a gene: 7. Germline V gene sequence: CDR1 LGHNA, CDR2 YNFKEQ. The CDR3 is made up of 16 amino acids. The CDR3: CASSQEGRGTHNEQFF. The DNA of the CDR3 is TGTGCCAGCAGCCAAGAGGGCAGGGGGACACACAATGAGCAGTTCTTC.

This chain connects TRBV30 to TRBJ2-7; tentatively, D is TRBD1 (5 bases). The germline V gene encodes CDR1 GTSNPN and CDR2 SVGIG (reference sequence). CDR3 size: 13 residues. V shed 0 bases and J shed 5 bases, with 11 bases lying between them. The DNA of the CDR3 is TGTGCCTGGAGTGTGGTACAGGCGGACGAGCAGTACTTC. This sequence encodes CAWSVVQADEQYF.

This clone was detected a few times. The chain employs TRBV2 and TRBJ2-1; D gene ambiguous. This CDR3 region has 12 residues. V gave up 2 bases and J gave up 7 bases, with 6 bases separating them. The V gene's germline CDR1 is SNHLY and CDR2 FYNNEI. CDR3: CASSEWRNEQFF. DNA for the CDR3: TGTGCCAGCAGTGAATGGCGGAATGAGCAGTTCTTC.

This clone was counted only a few times. This chain links TRBV6-5 with TRBJ1-1; D gene unclear. CDR3 length: 13 residues. The V end lost 2 bases, the J end lost 6 bases, and 10 bases lay between the germline ends. Per the germline V gene, CDR1 is MNHEY and CDR2 is SVGAGI. CDR3 DNA sequence: TGTGCCAGCAGTTACGAATGGAGGTCTGAAGCTTTCTTT. This codes for CASSYEWRSEAFF.

The V gene is TRBV25-1, the J gene TRBJ2-7; D gene unclear. The CDR3 has 15 residues. The ends were cut back, 1 base at V and 1 base at J, with 11 bases in the middle. Germline CDR1 is MGHDK and CDR2 is SYGVNS. The CDR3 sequence is CASSESFGSSYEQYF. The CDR3 DNA is TGTGCCAGCAGTGAATCTTTTGGCAGTTCCTACGAGCAGTACTTC.

This clone was observed a single time. The chain carries TRBV4-1 and TRBJ1-1; no clear D. V was pared by 1 base and J by 2 bases, with 8 bases between. CDR1 and CDR2 from the germline V gene are MGHRA and YSYEKL. CDR3 length: 14 amino acids. The chain's CDR3 is CASSQGHTNTEAFF. CDR3 in DNA: TGCGCCAGCAGCCAAGGTCACACCAACACTGAAGCTTTCTTT.

The chain uses TRBV10-3 and TRBJ2-6; TRBD1 is a possible D gene (6 bases). V lost 4 bases and J 0 bases, leaving 13 bases between the germline ends. The germline gives CDR1 ENHRY, CDR2 SYGVKD. This CDR3 contains 17 residues. Here the CDR3 reads CAISVGAPDSGANVLTF. The CDR3 coding sequence is TGTGCCATCAGTGTGGGGGCCCCGGACTCTGGGGCCAACGTCCTGACTTTC.

This chain joins TRBV7-8 and TRBJ2-2; 11 positions agree with TRBD2. The CDR3 has 15 residues. The V segment lost 11 bases and the J segment 6 bases; nucleotides outside the gene matches: 11. Germline-derived CDR1 and CDR2 are SGHVS and FQNEAQ. The CDR3 DNA is TGTGCCTCAACAACTAGCGGGGGTGTCGCCGGGGAGCTGTTTTTT. It translates to CASTTSGGVAGELFF.

V and J are TRBV25-1 and TRBJ1-1, with 9 bases aligning to TRBD1. This CDR3 contains 15 residues. The V gene's germline CDR1 is MGHDK and CDR2 SYGVNS. The trim removed 4 bases at V and 1 base at J, leaving 4 bases unmatched. The CDR3 loop reads CASSVGGQGNTEAFF. Written as DNA, the CDR3 is TGTGCCAGCAGTGTAGGGGGACAGGGGAACACTGAAGCTTTCTTT.

This sequence joins TRBV30 and TRBJ1-3; D not certain. Per the germline V gene, CDR1 is GTSNPN and CDR2 is SVGIG (reference sequence). Trimming removed 2 bases from V and 0 bases from J, with 11 bases in between. The CDR3 length is 15 residues. The CDR3 protein is CAWSSDAGSGNTIYF. CDR3 DNA sequence: TGTGCCTGGAGTTCGGACGCGGGCTCTGGAAACACCATATATTTT.

V is TRBV5-1 and J is TRBJ2-7; D possibly corresponds to TRBD1 (6 bases). CDR1 is SGHRS and CDR2 is YFSETQ in the germline V gene. V lost 3 bases, J lost 0 bases, and 10 bases lay in between. The CDR3 runs 14 residues. Here the CDR3 reads CASSSDRTSYEQYF. The CDR3 DNA follows: TGCGCCAGCAGCTCGGACAGAACCTCCTACGAGCAGTACTTC.

Here the CDR3 DNA reads TGTGCCAGCAGCCAAGGTGGGCTCGGTGGCTACACCTTC. Translation: CASSQGGLGGYTF. The rearrangement links TRBV9 to TRBJ1-2; D is ambiguous. Germline V lookup: CDR1 SGDLS, CDR2 YYNGEE. This CDR3 spans 13 amino acids. V was clipped by 4 bases and J by 7 bases, with 14 bases between them.

The chain employs TRBV7-3 and TRBJ1-6; TRBD1 aligns across 7 bases. The CDR3 runs to 13 residues. Germline V gene lookup returns CDR1 SGHTA and CDR2 FQGTGA. With 6 bases clipped from V and 6 bases from J, the junction kept 2 bases outside the gene matches. The CDR3 DNA is TGTGCCAGCAGTCAGGGGGTTAATTCACCCCTCCACTTT. Its protein is CASSQGVNSPLHF.

V gene TRBV6-5 combines with J gene TRBJ1-1; possibly TRBD1 for D (5 bases). The CDR3 is made up of 15 amino acids. Germline V gene data show CDR1 as MNHEY and CDR2 as SVGAGI. The V end lost 0 bases, the J end lost 10 bases, and 18 bases lay between the germline ends. CDR3 DNA: TGTGCCAGCAGTTACTCACCCGGGACGGCGCGGGGAGCTTTCTTT. Its translation: CASSYSPGTARGAFF.

V usage is TRBV12-5 and J usage is TRBJ2-2, with 7 bases aligning to TRBD1. Germline CDR1 LGHNT, CDR2 FRNRAP. The junction had 19 bases not matched to a gene; V was cut back by 1 base and J by 2 bases. This CDR3 has 21 amino acids. CDR3 in amino acids: CASGLDPHPSSDRENTGELFF. The CDR3 nucleotides read TGTGCTAGTGGTTTGGACCCCCACCCCTCCTCCGACAGGGAAAACACCGGGGAGCTGTTTTTT.

This chain uses TRBV19 with TRBJ1-5; 7 bases agree with TRBD1. Losses at the gene ends were 10 bases for V and 7 bases for J; bases not matched to a gene: 16. Germline CDR1 is LNHDA and CDR2 is SQIVND (reference sequence). This CDR3 has 15 amino acids. The CDR3 spells CATSGGGTFRQPQHF. The CDR3 coding sequence is TGTGCCACCTCCGGAGGGGGCACGTTTAGACAGCCCCAGCATTTT.

The genes are TRBV7-9 and TRBJ1-1; D perhaps matches TRBD1 (6 bases). Between the trimmed V and J ends, which lost 1 base and 4 bases, there was a span of 10 bases. CDR1 is SEHNR and CDR2 is FQNEAQ in the germline V gene (reference sequence). The CDR3 has 14 amino acids. The CDR3 is CASSLEQGGTEAFF. The CDR3 DNA is TGTGCCAGCAGCTTAGAACAGGGCGGCACTGAAGCTTTCTTT.

The chain has TRBV5-1 and TRBJ2-7, with 8 positions matching TRBD2. Trimming at V came to 2 bases and at J to 4 bases, leaving 14 bases not matched to a gene. This CDR3 has 17 amino acids. Germline V gene lookup returns CDR1 SGHRS and CDR2 YFSETQ. The CDR3 protein is CASSFHPGGSGEYEQYF. CDR3 DNA sequence: TGCGCCAGCAGCTTCCACCCGGGGGGTAGCGGGGAGTACGAGCAGTACTTC.

This chain uses TRBV7-8 with TRBJ1-1, with no clear D. This CDR3 has 16 residues. V was cut by 2 bases and J by 0 bases, with 13 bases left in between. Germline loops: CDR1 SGHVS, CDR2 FQNEAQ. The CDR3 sequence is CASSLTQILMNTEAFF. In DNA form, the CDR3 reads TGTGCCAGCAGCTTAACCCAGATTCTCATGAACACTGAAGCTTTCTTT.

V is TRBV9 and J is TRBJ2-1; 9 nucleotides line up with TRBD2. After removal of 4 bases from V and 5 bases from J, the junction contained 4 bases not matched to a gene. The CDR3 has 14 residues. Germline V gives CDR1 SGDLS, CDR2 YYNGEE. The CDR3 DNA reads TGTGCCAGCAGCTTAGCGGGGGCGAACAATGAGCAGTTCTTC. It encodes CASSLAGANNEQFF.

V is TRBV5-6 and J is TRBJ2-7; tentative D call: TRBD2 (5 bases). The CDR3 runs to 12 residues. The germline gives CDR1 SGHDT, CDR2 YYEEEE. The V gene lost 4 bases and the J gene lost 6 bases, with 11 bases spanning the gap. This CDR3 reads CASSGAGGEQYF. CDR3 nucleotide sequence: TGTGCCAGCAGCGGAGCTGGAGGCGAGCAGTACTTC.

The genes are TRBV16 and TRBJ1-1, with 7 positions matching TRBD1. CDR1 is KGHSY and CDR2 is FQNENV in the germline V gene. This CDR3 region has 14 residues. The J segment lost 0 bases and the V segment lost 5 bases, leaving 3 bases of the junction unmatched. CDR3: CASSAGQLNTEAFF. The CDR3 DNA sequence: TGTGCCAGCAGCGCGGGACAGCTGAACACTGAAGCTTTCTTT.

The chain links TRBV2 to TRBJ2-7; 7 bases align to TRBD2. CDR1 is SNHLY and CDR2 is FYNNEI in the germline V gene. Losses at the gene ends were 8 bases for V and 0 bases for J; bases not matched to a gene: 13. This CDR3 comprises 16 residues. CDR3 bases: TGTGCCAGCGATATATCTAGCGGTTTCTTCTCCTACGAGCAGTACTTC. Translating it yields CASDISSGFFSYEQYF.

This clone has just one count. The rearrangement joins TRBV28 to TRBJ2-7; D is possibly TRBD2 (6 bases). The germline V and J ends were trimmed by 6 bases and 9 bases, with 18 bases remaining between them. CDR1 and CDR2 from the germline V gene are MDHEN and SYDVKM. This CDR3 region has 13 residues. The CDR3 region has the DNA TGTGCCAGCAGCCTCCCTCTCGTGGGGGGGCAGTACTTC. As protein: CASSLPLVGGQYF.

The J gene is TRBJ1-5, the V gene TRBV19; 10 positions match TRBD1. The germline V gene encodes CDR1 LNHDA and CDR2 SQIVND (reference sequence). The CDR3 totals 15 residues. J was trimmed by 4 bases and V by 5 bases; bases with no gene match: 5. DNA of the CDR3: TGTGCCAGTAGTTCCCGGGACAGGGGTAATCAGCCCCAGCATTTT. Protein sequence: CASSSRDRGNQPQHF.